The following is a T cell receptor beta chain sequence with its context. Its antigen is unknown. The sample holds other DNA sequences that translate to the same CDR3. The data belong to a study of shared clonotypes between healthy human individuals. Study observations and caveats: Memory subsets had estimated richness that was generally smaller than that of naive subsets.

In the CD4+ fraction, cells were divided into CD45RA+ naive and CD45RA-negative memory subsets. The CDR3 contains 14 residues. Per the germline V gene, CDR1 is SGDLS and CDR2 is YYNGEE. The V end lost 0 bases, the J end lost 2 bases, and 8 bases lay between the germline ends. The DNA input per sorted-subset replicate PCR was 150 to 200 ng, corresponding to some 33,000 T cell genomes. Assay used: immunoSEQ multiplex PCR; TCRdb lists only in-frame clones, some missing. The data hold a few million clones, with 85% to 95% observed a single time. The sample was naive CD4+ T cells from PBMCs. As for subset: CD45RA+ positively selected. The chain employs TRBV9 and TRBJ1-1; possibly TRBD1 for D (5 bases). This sequence was found in a man aged 18 to 30 in good health. Some clones in this sample may be carry-over from other donors' samples. The CDR3 DNA sequence: TGTGCCAGCAGCGTAGACGGGGGAAACACTGAAGCTTTCTTT. The encoded protein is CASSVDGGNTEAFF.